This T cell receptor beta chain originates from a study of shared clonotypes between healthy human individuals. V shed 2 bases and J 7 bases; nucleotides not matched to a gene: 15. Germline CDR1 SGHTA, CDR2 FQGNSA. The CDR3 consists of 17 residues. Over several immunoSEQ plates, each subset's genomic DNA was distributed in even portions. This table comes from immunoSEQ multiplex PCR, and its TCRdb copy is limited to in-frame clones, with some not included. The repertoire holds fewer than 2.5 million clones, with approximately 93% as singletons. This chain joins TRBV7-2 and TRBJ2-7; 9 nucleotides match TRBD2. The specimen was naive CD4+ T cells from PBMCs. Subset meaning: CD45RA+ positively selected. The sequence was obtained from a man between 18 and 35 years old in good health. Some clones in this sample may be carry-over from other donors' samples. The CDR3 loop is CASSLSLRAGGAGEQYF. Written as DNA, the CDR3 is TGTGCCAGCAGCTTATCGCTCCGCGCGGGAGGGGCTGGAGAGCAGTACTTC. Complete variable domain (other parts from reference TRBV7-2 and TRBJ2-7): GAGVSQSPSNKVTEKGKDVELRCDPISGHTALYWYRQSLGQGLEFLIYFQGNSAPDKSGLPSDRFSAERTGGSVSTLTIQRTQQEDSAVYLCASSLSLRAGGAGEQYFGPGTRLTVT.